This is a list of T cell receptor beta chains from one sample in a study of shared clonotypes between healthy human individuals. TCRdb keeps only in-frame clones here, not all; method: immunoSEQ multiplex PCR. The sample yields 700,000 or so clones, 55% to 75% seen once. The specimen was memory CD4+ T cells sorted from blood. These receptor sequences come from a woman aged 25 to 39 in good health. The conserved cysteine and the conserved F or W are not part of the CDR3 here. The order of the fields is clone size, J gene, V gene, CDR3 length, CDR3 protein. The listing skips clone size in some rows; elsewhere it reads once, few, many or a size class.

size: few; J: TRBJ1-1; V: TRBV7-9; length: 10; CDR3: ASSLTLQPAF
size: many; J: TRBJ2-7; V: TRBV25-1; length: 12; CDR3: ASSLGDRSYEQY
size: -; J: TRBJ1-2; V: TRBV10-1; length: 15; CDR3: ASSESTAQTTGYGYT
size: few; J: TRBJ2-7; V: TRBV14; length: 12; CDR3: ASSQAVRRYEQY
size: -; J: TRBJ1-5; V: TRBV28; length: 12; CDR3: ASSPTGPVQPQH
size: -; J: TRBJ1-5; V: TRBV28; length: 16; CDR3: ASSFWGRGGGLGQPQH
size: -; J: TRBJ2-7; V: TRBV19; length: 12; CDR3: ASSIQGLIDEQY
size: -; J: TRBJ2-2; V: TRBV2; length: 11; CDR3: ASSARETGELF
size: -; J: TRBJ2-3; V: TRBV11-3; length: 11; CDR3: ASRGLAADTQY
size: many; J: TRBJ1-3; V: TRBV7-9; length: 11; CDR3: ASSLVEGNTIY
size: -; J: TRBJ2-1; V: TRBV11-3; length: 13; CDR3: ASSTGLAGVNEQF
size: -; J: TRBJ2-7; V: TRBV12-5; length: 15; CDR3: ASGKTRTPPNSYEQY
size: -; J: TRBJ1-1; V: TRBV19; length: 11; CDR3: ASSTSGQGLAF
size: -; J: TRBJ1-4; V: TRBV7-8; length: 13; CDR3: ASSSPGWDREKLF
size: -; J: TRBJ1-1; V: TRBV5-5; length: 12; CDR3: ASSFGSLNTEAF
size: -; J: TRBJ2-3; V: TRBV10-3; length: 13; CDR3: AIRKTSGFTDTQY
size: -; J: TRBJ1-1; V: TRBV6-1; length: 11; CDR3: ASSEQGVTEAF
size: -; J: TRBJ1-3; V: TRBV19; length: 12; CDR3: ASTPSSSGNTIY
size: -; J: TRBJ1-5; V: TRBV30; length: 14; CDR3: AWSTAGPYSNQPQH
size: -; J: TRBJ2-2; V: TRBV7-9; length: 11; CDR3: ASSLVHTGELF
size: -; J: TRBJ2-3; V: TRBV9; length: 13; CDR3: ASSVAAGRTDTQY
size: -; J: TRBJ2-2; V: TRBV2; length: 10; CDR3: ASKQGNGELF
size: -; J: TRBJ1-2; V: TRBV5-6; length: 12; CDR3: ASSFQGQGHGYT
size: -; J: TRBJ2-7; V: TRBV6-6; length: 12; CDR3: ASSYSGTAQRLY
size: -; J: TRBJ2-5; V: TRBV28; length: 13; CDR3: ASSLIQGQAETQY
size: -; J: TRBJ1-2; V: TRBV7-9; length: 13; CDR3: ASSHGQGANYGYT